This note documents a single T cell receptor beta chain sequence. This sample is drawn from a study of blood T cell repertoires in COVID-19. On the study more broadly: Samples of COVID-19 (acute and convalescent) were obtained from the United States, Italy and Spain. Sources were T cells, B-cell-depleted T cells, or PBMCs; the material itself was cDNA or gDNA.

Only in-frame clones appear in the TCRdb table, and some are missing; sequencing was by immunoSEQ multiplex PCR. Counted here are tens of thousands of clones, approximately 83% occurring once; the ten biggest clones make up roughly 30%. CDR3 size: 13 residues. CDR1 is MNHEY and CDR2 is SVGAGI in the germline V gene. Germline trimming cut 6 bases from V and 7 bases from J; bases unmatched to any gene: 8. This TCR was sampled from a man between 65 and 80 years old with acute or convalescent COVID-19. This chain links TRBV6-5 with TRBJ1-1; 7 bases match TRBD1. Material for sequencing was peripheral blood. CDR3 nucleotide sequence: TGTGCCAGCAGGGCCGGGACAGCTAATGAAGCTTTCTTT. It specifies CASRAGTANEAFF.